This T cell receptor beta chain was sequenced for a study of lung T cells in sarcoidosis with Löfgren's syndrome. Each CDR3 protein is one row after TCRdb ran MiXCR on the reads. The table has 2,000 to 2,500 distinct CDR3 sequences, around 20% seen once. Germline V gene sequence: CDR1 WSHSY, CDR2 SAAADI. The junction had 4 bases not matched to a gene; V was cut back by 2 bases and J by 6 bases. CDR3 size: 14 residues. This clonotype was seen repeatedly, ten times or more. The antigen remains unidentified. General observations from the study: TRBV2 was the preferred pairing partner of TRAV12-1, with similar CDR3s.

Sequenced material: CD4+ T cells from bronchoalveolar lavage. This chain connects TRBV10-2 to TRBJ2-7, with 10 bases that match TRBD2. The TCR was taken from a human donor with sarcoidosis (Löfgren's syndrome or another form), or a control subject (not recorded which). The CDR3 reads CASSESGRAPEQYF. The DNA of the CDR3 is TGCGCCAGCAGTGAGAGCGGGAGGGCTCCCGAGCAGTACTTC.